This record covers a single T cell receptor (beta chain). The target antigen is unknown. Primers included in the PCR were 60 Vbeta and 13 Jbeta primers. Sequencing was performed with immunoSEQ multiplex PCR; in TCRdb, only in-frame clones are kept and a portion is missing. The repertoire holds roughly 200,000 clones, with approximately 85% as singletons. The V gene lost 7 bases and the J gene lost 5 bases, with 14 bases spanning the gap. CDR1 is LNHDA, CDR2 SQIVND, per germline (reference sequence). This CDR3 is built from 13 residues. These data originate in a study of cytomegalovirus exposure and HLA in healthy donors. The wider study: In terms of ancestry, the Caucasian-associated cluster contained roughly 81% of the 398 genotyped donors.

The study's findings and limits: Most subjects' HLA-A and HLA-B alleles were reportedly predicted from TCR beta sequences. Earlier analysis yielded a pattern in which most TCR beta V segments were productive about 87% or about 30% of the time.

Sequencing was done on a sample of PBMCs. The V gene is TRBV19, the J gene TRBJ1-2; TRBD1 is a possible D gene (5 bases). The origin of this receptor is a woman aged 45-59 years in good health and CMV-seronegative. In DNA, the CDR3 is TGTGCCAGTAATAACCGACAGAGATATGGCTACACCTTC. It yields the protein CASNNRQRYGYTF. Full variable domain (outside the CDR3, taken from reference TRBV19 and TRBJ1-2): DGGITQSPKYLFRKEGQNVTLSCEQNLNHDAMYWYRQDPGQGLRLIYYSQIVNDFQKGDIAEGYSVSREKKESFPLTVTSAQKNPTAFYLCASNNRQRYGYTFGSGTRLTVV.